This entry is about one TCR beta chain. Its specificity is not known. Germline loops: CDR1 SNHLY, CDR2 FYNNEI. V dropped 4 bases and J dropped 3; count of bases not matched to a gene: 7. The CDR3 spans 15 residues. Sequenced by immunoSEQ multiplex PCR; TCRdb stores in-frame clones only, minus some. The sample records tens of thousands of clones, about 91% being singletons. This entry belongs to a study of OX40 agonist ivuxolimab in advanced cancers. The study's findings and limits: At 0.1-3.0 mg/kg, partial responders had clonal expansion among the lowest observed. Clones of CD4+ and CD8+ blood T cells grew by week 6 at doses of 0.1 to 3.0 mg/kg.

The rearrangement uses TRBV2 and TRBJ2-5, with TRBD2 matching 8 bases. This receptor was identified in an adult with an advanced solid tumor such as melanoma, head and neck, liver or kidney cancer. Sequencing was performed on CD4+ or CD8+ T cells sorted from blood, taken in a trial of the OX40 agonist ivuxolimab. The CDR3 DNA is TGTGCCAGCAGTGGTAGTTTACTAGCGGAAGAGACCCAGTACTTC. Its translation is CASSGSLLAEETQYF.